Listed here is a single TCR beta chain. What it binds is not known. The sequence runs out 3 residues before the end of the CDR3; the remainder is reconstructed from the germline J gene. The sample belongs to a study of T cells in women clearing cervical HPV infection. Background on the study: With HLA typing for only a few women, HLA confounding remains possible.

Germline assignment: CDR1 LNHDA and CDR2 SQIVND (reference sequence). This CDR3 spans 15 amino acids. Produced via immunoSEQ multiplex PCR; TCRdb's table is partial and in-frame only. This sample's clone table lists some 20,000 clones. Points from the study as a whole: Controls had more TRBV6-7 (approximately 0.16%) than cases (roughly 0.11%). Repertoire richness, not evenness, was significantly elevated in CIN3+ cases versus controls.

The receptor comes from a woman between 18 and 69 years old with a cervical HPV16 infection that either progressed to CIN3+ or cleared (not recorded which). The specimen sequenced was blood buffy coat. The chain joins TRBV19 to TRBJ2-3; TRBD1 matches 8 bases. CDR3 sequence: CASSRRGQGKETQYF. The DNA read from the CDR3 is TGTGCCAGTAGTAGAAGAGGACAGGGAAAAGAGACG.